These 11 T cell receptor beta chains were sequenced from one sample in a study of blood T cell repertoires in COVID-19. TCRdb keeps only in-frame clones here, not all; method: immunoSEQ multiplex PCR. The table lists some 250,000 clones, roughly 86% of them singletons. The sample taken for sequencing was peripheral blood. Receptors originate from a human donor in a cohort sampled during active COVID-19.

Here the CDR3 DNA reads TGCGCCAGCAGCCTCCTACCGGGACTAGCGGGAGTCGAGCAGTACTTC. It yields the protein CASSLLPGLAGVEQYF. The chain uses TRBV4-3 and TRBJ2-7; 14 nucleotides align to TRBD2. The CDR3 runs 16 residues. The V and J ends lost 4 bases and 6 bases, in that order; junction bases with no gene match: 8. CDR1 and CDR2 from the germline V gene are LGHNA and YSLEER.

This chain joins TRBV20-1 and TRBJ2-3; possibly TRBD2 for D (5 bases). V shed 7 bases and J shed 6 bases, with 11 bases lying between them. The CDR3 spans 11 residues. Germline values: CDR1 DFQATT, CDR2 SNEGSKA (reference sequence). The CDR3 is CSGTTGDTQYF. CDR3 nucleotides: TGCAGTGGTACGACGGGGGATACGCAGTATTTT.

CDR3 in amino acids: CASSYSWGMGTQYF. In nucleotides, the CDR3 is TGTGCCAGCAGTTACTCGTGGGGCATGGGGACCCAGTACTTC. The chain employs TRBV6-2 or TRBV6-3 and TRBJ2-5; D is perhaps TRBD1 (5 bases). Trimming left V 0 bases short and J 7 bases short, with 12 bases between. This CDR3 has 14 amino acids. The germline gives CDR1 MNHEY, CDR2 SVGEGT.

The rearrangement links TRBV19 to TRBJ2-7, with TRBD2 matching 14 bases. With 4 bases clipped from V and 0 bases from J, the junction kept 2 bases outside the gene matches. Germline CDR1 reads LNHDA; CDR2 reads SQIVND (reference sequence). The CDR3 spans 16 residues. The CDR3 DNA sequence: TGTGCCAGTAGTACGGGACTAGCGGGGGACTCCTACGAGCAGTACTTC. Translating it yields CASSTGLAGDSYEQYF.

The V and J genes are TRBV6-1 and TRBJ1-1, with D unresolved. V lost 2 bases, J lost 6 bases, and 10 bases lay in between. The CDR3 has 13 residues. Germline CDR1 MNHNS, CDR2 SASEGT. CDR3 DNA sequence: TGTGCCAGCAGTGAACAGAACCGATCTGAAGCTTTCTTT. Translated, it gives CASSEQNRSEAFF.

The V gene is TRBV6-5, the J gene TRBJ2-7; D not certain. Per germline, CDR1 MNHEY and CDR2 SVGAGI. The CDR3 totals 13 residues. Trimming stripped 6 bases from V and 3 bases from J, with 12 bases between. The CDR3 reads CASSRTIFYEQYF. For the CDR3, the DNA is TGTGCCAGCAGCAGAACTATTTTCTACGAGCAGTACTTC.

This clone came up once. This chain uses TRBV9 with TRBJ2-7, with a tentative D call TRBD2 (6 bases). The CDR3 sequence is 13 residues long. Deletions cut 3 bases from V and 2 bases from J, with 9 bases between. Germline V gene lookup returns CDR1 SGDLS and CDR2 YYNGEE. CDR3 DNA: TGTGCCAGCAGCGGGGGCGGGACCTACGAGCAGTACTTC. It translates to CASSGGGTYEQYF.

The chain uses TRBV7-9 and TRBJ2-1; TRBD1 matches at 8 bases. Germline assignment: CDR1 SEHNR and CDR2 FQNEAQ (reference sequence). This CDR3 contains 15 residues. J lost 7 bases, V lost 1 base, and 6 bases had no gene match. CDR3 coding DNA: TGTGCCAGCAGCTTAGTTACAGGGGGTATGAATGAGCAGTTCTTC. Protein product: CASSLVTGGMNEQFF.

V gene TRBV20-1 combines with J gene TRBJ2-7; D unresolved. Trimming took 7 bases from V and 3 from J, leaving 10 bases between them. CDR1 is DFQATT and CDR2 is SNEGSKA in the germline V gene (reference sequence). This CDR3 contains 11 residues. The CDR3 here is CSERGDYEQYF. In nucleotides, the CDR3 is TGCAGTGAAAGAGGAGACTACGAGCAGTACTTC.

The J gene is TRBJ2-1, the V gene TRBV5-8, with 13 bases fitting TRBD2. The germline gives CDR1 SGHTS, CDR2 YDEGEE. CDR3 length: 16 residues. The J segment lost 9 bases and the V segment lost 4 bases, leaving 10 bases of the junction unmatched. This chain's CDR3 is CASSRLMGLAGSEQFF. CDR3 bases: TGTGCCAGCAGCCGATTGATGGGACTAGCGGGATCTGAGCAGTTCTTC.

The chain combines TRBV6-2 or TRBV6-3 with TRBJ2-7; perhaps TRBD1 as D (5 bases). The ends were cut back, 6 bases at V and 1 base at J, with 19 bases in the middle. CDR1 MNHEY and CDR2 SVGEGT come from the germline V gene. CDR3 length: 16 amino acids. In DNA form, the CDR3 reads TGTGCCAGCAGCGAGCCCATGGGGCCTCATTCCTACGAGCAGTACTTC. Translation: CASSEPMGPHSYEQYF.